This T cell receptor (beta chain) was recorded in a study of blood T cell repertoires in COVID-19 (dated by TCRdb to 2018 to 2020). About the investigation overall: Samples from collaborators originated in the United States, Italy and Spain and spanned both the acute and convalescent phases of COVID-19. The prospective study material was composed of cDNA or gDNA derived from T cells, B-cell-depleted T cells, or PBMCs. Subjects who had been exposed to COVID-19, were actively infected with it, or had recovered from it provided the deeply sampled blood TCRbeta repertoires that made up the dataset. The repertoires were made available in a free public database intended to serve as a resource for research on the immune response to SARS-CoV-2. Samples came from the ongoing ImmuneRACE study (first 160 participants) plus 1,254 subjects from 6 global collaborators. Nearly every sample came with metadata listing a de-identified subject ID, COVID-19 status, age in years and sex. HLA class I and class II types, where available, came from metadata supplied by the sample provider rather than from assay-based typing.

The germline V gene specifies MNHEY as CDR1 and SVGAGI as CDR2. The cysteine opens and the phenylalanine closes a CDR3 of 12 amino acids. The kept DNA is CDR3 alone, 36 bases in frame from the first base. V is shortened by 5 bases, J by 7 bases, and the region joining them spans 9 bases. For this clone: Its antigen remains unidentified. Within one base of it there is no much larger clone, and no base qualities were kept.

In the prospective study, participants were about 18 to 95 years old, resided in about 25 geographic areas of the United States, and were enrolled through a virtual design. In the prospective study, participants were assigned to cohorts based on the clinical history participants reported in a screening survey and a study questionnaire. Each participant in the prospective study had whole blood, serum and a nasopharyngeal or oropharyngeal swab collected by mobile phlebotomists. Additional blood draws and questionnaires over a 2-month period could optionally be provided by prospective study participants. Blood samples from the prospective study were shipped frozen or at room temperature prior to DNA extraction. TCRbeta CDR3 regions were amplified from genomic DNA using the immunoSEQ Assay, a bias-controlled multiplex PCR. The authors' pipeline ran thus. The number of nucleated cells in each sample was estimated from the amplification of reference gene primers within the assay. To quantify the absolute abundance of each unique TCRbeta CDR3 rearrangement, sequence reads were collapsed and filtered. Productive Simpson clonality was computed per sample as the square root of Simpson's diversity index over productive rearrangements. Held by TCRdb, this immuneACCESS table contains in-frame sequences only and omits some clones. Under half of the omission traces to an unresolved V gene where checked; the cause of the rest is unknown. The V and J calls and the clone size are those of that table, but D and trimming were determined from the DNA. In this sample the table shows 230,000 or so clones, around 89% of which occur a single time. 2.5% of the sample lies in the top ten.

On the study overall, not on this receptor specifically: The amount of clinical and demographic metadata varied by source and participant and was provided uncurated.

The V and J segments used are TRBV6-5 and TRBJ1-5; there is no confident call for the D gene. Sequenced sample: PBMCs or T cells enriched from blood (not recorded which). This receptor was obtained from a woman in her thirties or forties with acute COVID-19. The sequenced DNA is TGTGCCAGCAGTCCCTCAGGCCAGCCCCAGCATTTT. It codes for CASSPSGQPQHF.